A selection of T cell receptor beta chains follows, all from one sample in a study of cytomegalovirus exposure and HLA in healthy donors. Profiled with immunoSEQ multiplex PCR; TCRdb holds only in-frame clones, not every one. The table shows approximately 88,000 clones, with 64% occurring only once. Material: PBMCs. Source of these receptors: a man aged 55 to 70 in good health and CMV-seronegative. Both conserved end residues are part of each CDR3. A D gene is named only where the DNA matches it firmly. Clone size appears in some rows only: once, few, many, or a class for an expanded clone.

TRBV11-3	TRBJ2-7	.	.	CASSLAPFEQYF	TGTGCCAGCAGCTTAGCCCCCTTCGAGCAGTACTTC
TRBV21-1	TRBJ1-5	.	.	CASSRTVNQPQHF	TGTGCCAGCAGTCGGACAGTTAATCAGCCCCAGCATTTT
TRBV6-5	TRBJ2-7	few	TRBD2	CASSSLAENYEQYF	TGTGCCAGCAGTAGCCTAGCGGAAAACTACGAGCAGTACTTC
TRBV7-8	TRBJ1-6	once	.	CASSLVGGRYYNSPLHF	TGTGCCAGCAGCTTAGTGGGGGGGCGGTATTATAATTCACCCCTCCACTTT
TRBV5-1	TRBJ1-1	.	.	CASGGLNTEAFF	TGCGCCAGCGGGGGCCTGAACACTGAAGCTTTCTTT
TRBV5-1	TRBJ2-1	.	.	CASSWTESSYNEQFF	TGCGCCAGCAGCTGGACAGAGAGCTCCTACAATGAGCAGTTCTTC
TRBV7-9	TRBJ2-2	.	.	CASSLTEANTGELFF	TGTGCCAGCAGCCTGACAGAGGCGAACACCGGGGAGCTGTTTTTT
TRBV11-3	TRBJ1-6	.	.	CASSFQDSRDYNSPLHF	TGTGCCAGCAGCTTCCAAGATTCCAGGGACTATAATTCACCCCTCCACTTT
TRBV9	TRBJ1-2	few	TRBD1	CASTEGAQGYGYTF	TGTGCCAGCACCGAGGGGGCCCAAGGCTATGGCTACACCTTC
TRBV5-1	TRBJ2-3	.	.	CATTSGDTQYF	TGCGCCACTACGAGCGGGGATACGCAGTATTTT
TRBV18	TRBJ1-1	.	.	CASSPPVAGMNTEAFF	TGTGCCAGCTCACCACCGGTTGCAGGAATGAACACTGAAGCTTTCTTT
TRBV27	TRBJ1-1	few	.	CASRRLGRGFDTEAFF	TGTGCCAGCAGGCGACTCGGACGGGGGTTTGACACTGAAGCTTTCTTT
TRBV2	TRBJ1-4	few	.	CASNNPGTPKLFF	TGTGCCAGCAATAATCCCGGGACACCAAAACTGTTTTTT
TRBV15	TRBJ1-2	many	TRBD1	CATSRPRTGGLNYGYTF	TGTGCCACCAGCAGACCCCGGACAGGGGGCCTTAACTATGGCTACACCTTC
TRBV4-1	TRBJ2-7	.	.	CASSQDYPERANYEQYF	TGCGCCAGCAGCCAAGATTATCCAGAGCGGGCCAACTACGAGCAGTACTTC
TRBV27	TRBJ1-6	.	.	CASSLYGDTYNSPLHF	TGTGCCAGCAGTTTATATGGGGACACCTATAATTCACCCCTCCACTTT
TRBV4-1	TRBJ1-1	few	TRBD1	CASSQLAGQLGTEAFF	TGCGCCAGCAGCCAACTGGCGGGACAGCTTGGCACTGAAGCTTTCTTT
TRBV14	TRBJ2-6	.	.	CASSQGQVASGANVLTF	TGTGCCAGCAGCCAAGGACAGGTCGCCTCTGGGGCCAACGTCCTGACTTTC
TRBV19	TRBJ2-1	.	.	CASSPSAGFNEQFF	TGTGCCAGTAGCCCCTCTGCGGGGTTCAATGAGCAGTTCTTC